The 23 T cell receptor beta chains reported below all come from one sample, sequenced in a study of regulatory T cells in long-lasting Graves disease. iRepertoire HTBI primers and Arm-PCR of CDR3 regions built TCR beta libraries. TCRdb used MiXCR to reprocess the multiplex PCR reads, holding one entry per CDR3 protein. The sample lists 400,000 to 450,000 distinct CDR3 sequences; about 15% were seen once. Described time point: newly diagnosed GD, antithyroid drugs for less than 3 months. Making the TCR library involved RNA that had been extracted from PBMCs. The same data also contributed to another study, on T cells in Graves' hyperthyroidism and ophthalmopathy.

Specimen: peripheral blood mononuclear cells (PBMCs), collected at new diagnosis, from a patient treated with antithyroid drugs. These receptors all stem from a woman under 40 with Graves disease.

This clonotype was detected many times. The chain combines TRBV6-1 with TRBJ2-7; D unclear. CDR1 MNHNS and CDR2 SASEGT come from the germline V gene. Trimming left V 5 bases short and J 0 bases short, with 11 bases between. The CDR3 spans 14 residues. CDR3 sequence: CASSMRLSSYEQYF. The CDR3 DNA follows: TGTGCCAGCAGTATGCGGTTGAGCTCCTACGAGCAGTACTTC.

This clonotype has more than one count but fewer than ten. The rearrangement links TRBV5-1 to TRBJ2-5, with a weak D call TRBD2 (5 bases). V was trimmed by 4 bases and J by 4 bases, leaving 20 bases between them. The CDR3 has 16 residues. Germline CDR1 SGHRS, CDR2 YFSETQ. The CDR3: CASSPDLPTRGETQYF. The CDR3 coding sequence is TGCGCCAGCAGCCCGGACTTACCAACCAGAGGAGAGACCCAGTACTTC. Using reference TRBV5-1 and TRBJ2-5 for the parts outside the CDR3, the full variable domain is KAGVTQTPRYLIKTRGQQVTLSCSPISGHRSVSWYQQTPGQGLQFLFEYFSETQRNKGNFPGRFSGRQFSNSRSEMNVSTLELGDSALYLCASSPDLPTRGETQYFGPGTRLLVL.

This clonotype was seen at least ten times. The rearrangement joins TRBV11-2 to TRBJ1-6; no clear D. CDR1 SGHAT and CDR2 FQNNGV come from the germline V gene. CDR3 size: 13 residues. Trimming pared 5 bases from V and 12 bases from J, leaving 14 bases between. CDR3 loop: CASSPRNVEPLHF. CDR3 coding DNA: TGTGCCAGCAGCCCACGGAATGTGGAACCCCTCCACTTT.

In its sample, this clonotype was seen a few times. This sequence joins TRBV28 and TRBJ1-5; D remains ambiguous. Trimming pared 3 bases from V and 4 bases from J, leaving 7 bases between. This CDR3 comprises 13 residues. In germline, CDR1 is MDHEN, CDR2 SYDVKM. CDR3 region: CASSFNLNQPQHF. In DNA form, the CDR3 reads TGTGCCAGCAGTTTCAATTTGAATCAGCCCCAGCATTTT.

This clonotype was recorded many times. V and J are TRBV13 and TRBJ2-7; 8 bases are a match to TRBD2. The length of the CDR3 is 13 residues. CDR1 is PRHDT and CDR2 is FYEKMQ in the germline V gene (reference sequence). V trimming: 5 bases; J trimming: 5 bases; junction bases outside the gene matches: 5. The CDR3 coding sequence is TGTGCCAGCAGCCCCCCCGGGGGGGACGAGCAGTACTTC. Its translation is CASSPPGGDEQYF.

The chain joins TRBV6-1 to TRBJ2-5; 8 nucleotides agree with TRBD2. The junction had 3 bases not matched to a gene; V was cut back by 7 bases and J by 2 bases. The germline V gene has CDR1 MNHNS and CDR2 SASEGT. The CDR3 extends over 13 amino acids. CDR3 loop: CASNGLAQETQYF. DNA for the CDR3: TGTGCCAGCAACGGACTAGCACAAGAGACCCAGTACTTC.

This clonotype occurred many times. This chain uses TRBV7-2 with TRBJ1-2; D not resolved. Germline V CDR1 and CDR2: SGHTA, FQGNSA. Trimming shortened V by 0 bases and J by 7 bases, and 9 bases separated the two germline ends. The CDR3 extends over 13 amino acids. CDR3 region: CASSLARVRGYTF. CDR3 bases: TGTGCCAGCAGCTTAGCACGGGTTCGTGGCTACACCTTC.

This clonotype has a count of ten or more. The rearrangement joins TRBV24-1 to TRBJ2-2; D remains ambiguous. CDR1 is KGHDR, CDR2 SFDVKD, per germline. The CDR3 covers 17 residues. Trimming took off 3 bases at V and 1 base at J, with 14 bases between the two ends. The CDR3 DNA follows: TGTGCCACCAGTGATGCCCGAAGACACATGAACACCGGGGAGCTGTTTTTT. Its protein is CATSDARRHMNTGELFF.

The gene calls are TRBV2 and TRBJ2-3, with 14 bases that match TRBD2. Germline V gene data show CDR1 as SNHLY and CDR2 as FYNNEI. The V segment lost 5 bases and the J segment 1 base; nucleotides outside the gene matches: 11. The CDR3 extends over 19 amino acids. The CDR3 sequence: CASSLVGPGLAGGTDTQYF. In DNA, the CDR3 is TGTGCCAGCAGTCTAGTGGGACCGGGACTAGCGGGAGGCACAGATACGCAGTATTTT.

This clonotype was counted ten times or more. This chain links TRBV27 with TRBJ2-7; D unclear. From germline, CDR1 is MNHEY and CDR2 SMNVEV (reference sequence). The CDR3 covers 14 residues. The V and J ends lost 1 base and 5 bases respectively, with 12 bases between them. The CDR3 protein is CASSLYRNLDEQYF. In DNA form, the CDR3 reads TGTGCCAGCAGTTTATATCGCAATCTGGACGAGCAGTACTTC.

This clonotype showed up just a few times. J is TRBJ2-7 and V is TRBV6-5; 9 bases agree with TRBD2. The junction had 11 bases not matched to a gene; V was cut back by 0 bases and J by 2 bases. The CDR3 runs to 18 residues. Germline lookup yields CDR1 MNHEY and CDR2 SVGAGI. CDR3 protein: CASSYSAGAIAGAYEQYF. In DNA form, the CDR3 reads TGTGCCAGCAGTTACTCGGCAGGGGCTATAGCGGGAGCCTACGAGCAGTACTTC.

This clonotype was observed a handful of times. This chain connects TRBV5-1 to TRBJ1-2; 10 positions match TRBD1. The CDR3 runs to 16 residues. With 4 bases clipped from V and 3 bases from J, the junction kept 9 bases outside the gene matches. Germline V gene sequence: CDR1 SGHRS, CDR2 YFSETQ. DNA for the CDR3: TGCGCCAGCAGCGTAGTGACAGGGGGCAGAGACTATGGCTACACCTTC. The encoded protein is CASSVVTGGRDYGYTF.

In this sample, this clonotype turned up many times. The chain recombines TRBV20-1 with TRBJ2-1, with TRBD1 identical over 8 bases. Germline V gene lookup returns CDR1 DFQATT and CDR2 SNEGSKA (reference sequence). This CDR3 has 15 amino acids. The ends lost 7 bases at V and 2 bases at J; junction bases unmatched: 10. As DNA, the CDR3 is TGCAGTGTTAAGAGACAGGGGACCCCCTACAATGAGCAGTTCTTC. Protein product: CSVKRQGTPYNEQFF.

The rearrangement uses TRBV12-3 or TRBV12-4 and TRBJ2-2; no clear D gene. Between the trimmed V and J ends, which lost 5 bases and 4 bases, there was a span of 11 bases. This CDR3 has 14 residues. The chain's CDR3 is CASSPDARTGELFF. The CDR3 nucleotides are TGTGCCAGCAGTCCGGACGCACGCACCGGGGAGCTGTTTTTT.

The chain couples TRBV14 to TRBJ1-5, with D hard to call. The CDR3 is 13 residues long. Trimming pared 0 bases from V and 6 bases from J, leaving 6 bases between. Per germline, CDR1 SGHDN and CDR2 FVKESK. The CDR3 DNA follows: TGTGCCAGCAGCCAAGACAGTATTCAGCCCCAGCATTTT. Its protein is CASSQDSIQPQHF.

This clonotype occurred many times. The J gene is TRBJ2-3, the V gene TRBV6-5; 7 bases align to TRBD2. The CDR3 loop spans 15 amino acids. Germline trimming cut 1 base from V and 3 bases from J; bases unmatched to any gene: 4. Germline V gene sequence: CDR1 MNHEY, CDR2 SVGAGI. CDR3 nucleotide sequence: TGTGCCAGCAGTTACTACCCAGCGGGGACAGATACGCAGTATTTT. Its translation is CASSYYPAGTDTQYF.

As for this clonotype: The germline gene is not matched at one end of the junction; a read error may be the cause. The J gene is TRBJ1-6, the V gene TRBV5-1, with D perhaps TRBD1 (6 bases). In germline, CDR1 is SGHRS, CDR2 YFSETQ. The CDR3 covers 15 residues. The CDR3 region is CASSLAGTFSSPLHF. CDR3 nucleotides: TGTGCCAGCAGCTTGGCCGGGACATTCTCTTCACCCCTCCACTTT.

A remark on this clonotype: A single base is all that separates this from a far larger clone, so a read error is likely. The chain combines TRBV28 with TRBJ1-1, with D unresolved. The CDR3 runs to 14 residues. CDR1 and CDR2 (germline): MDHEN, SYDVKM. The CDR3 DNA follows: TGTGTCAGCAGTGAATCGGGCGAGTCGGGCGAAGCTTTCTTT. It is translated as CVSSESGESGEAFF.

This clonotype was counted ten times or more. The V gene is TRBV7-8, the J gene TRBJ2-3; perhaps TRBD2 as D (5 bases). The J call may be in error: the DNA end matches TRBJ2-7 better. The CDR3 spans 17 residues. Germline V gene sequence: CDR1 SGHVS, CDR2 FQNEAQ. CDR3 nucleotides: TGTGCCAGCAGCCCCCCTCGGGGTAGGCTGAACCTCTACGAGCAGTACTTC. Its translation is CASSPPRGRLNLYEQYF.

The sample holds a few counts of this clonotype. The V and J genes are TRBV4-1 and TRBJ1-1, with a possible D match to TRBD1 (5 bases). This CDR3 is 17 amino acids long. Per germline, CDR1 MGHRA and CDR2 YSYEKL. V lost 2 bases and J 0 bases, leaving 16 bases between the germline ends. The CDR3 bases are TGCGCCAGCAGCCAAAAGAGGGGTCCGGGTATGAACACTGAAGCTTTCTTT. It translates to CASSQKRGPGMNTEAFF.

The chain couples TRBV30 to TRBJ1-3; no definite D call. Germline V gene sequence: CDR1 GTSNPN, CDR2 SVGIG (reference sequence). The CDR3 sequence is 15 residues long. The V end was cut by 1 base, the J end by 0 bases, with 10 bases between. In nucleotides, the CDR3 is TGTGCCTGGAGTGGATCATTGCTCTCTGGAAACACCATATATTTT. Protein product: CAWSGSLLSGNTIYF.

This clonotype was seen at least ten times. The chain's CDR3 is CSARPFNRASLRAFF. The CDR3 DNA reads TGCAGTGCTAGGCCCTTCAACAGGGCAAGTCTGCGAGCTTTCTTT. The J gene is TRBJ1-1, the V gene TRBV20-1; tentatively, D is TRBD1 (6 bases). CDR1 and CDR2 from the germline V gene are DFQATT and SNEGSKA (reference sequence). The CDR3 length is 15 residues. V was cut by 3 bases and J by 10 bases, with 24 bases left in between.

As concerns this clonotype: This may be a read error: a much more frequent sequence differs by one nucleotide. The chain combines TRBV3-1 with TRBJ2-5; TRBD2 is a possible D gene (5 bases). The germline V and J ends were trimmed by 0 bases and 2 bases, with 13 bases remaining between them. CDR3 length: 16 residues. Germline CDR1 is LGHDT and CDR2 is YNNKEL (reference sequence). The CDR3 nucleotides are TGTGCCAGCAGCCAAGAGAGGGCCAGTTCTCAAGAGACCCAGTACTTC. Translation gives CASSQERASSQETQYF.